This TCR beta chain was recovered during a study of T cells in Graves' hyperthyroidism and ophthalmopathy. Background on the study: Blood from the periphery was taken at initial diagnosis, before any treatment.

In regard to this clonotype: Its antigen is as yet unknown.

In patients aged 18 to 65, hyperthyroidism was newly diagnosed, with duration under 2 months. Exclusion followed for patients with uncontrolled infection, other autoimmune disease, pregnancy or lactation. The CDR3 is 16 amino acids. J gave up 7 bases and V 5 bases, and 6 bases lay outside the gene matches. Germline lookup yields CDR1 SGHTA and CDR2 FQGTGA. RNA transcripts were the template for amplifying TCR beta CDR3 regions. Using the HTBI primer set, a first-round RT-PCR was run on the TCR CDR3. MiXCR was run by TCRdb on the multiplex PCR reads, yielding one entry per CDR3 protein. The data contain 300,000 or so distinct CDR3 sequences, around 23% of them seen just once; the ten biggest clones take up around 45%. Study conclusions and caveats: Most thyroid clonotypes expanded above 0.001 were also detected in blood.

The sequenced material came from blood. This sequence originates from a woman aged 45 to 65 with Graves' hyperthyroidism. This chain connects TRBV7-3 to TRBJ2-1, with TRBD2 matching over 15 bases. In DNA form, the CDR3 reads TGTGCCAGCAGCCCCGGGGGACTAGCGGGGGGAAATGAGCAGTTCTTC. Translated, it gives CASSPGGLAGGNEQFF.